This T cell receptor beta chain stems from a study of long-term antiretroviral therapy in people with HIV. General study findings and limits: Nothing was known about ART adherence, viral resistance or changes in therapy. At every time point, clones expanded before ART dominated the repertoire.

V was shortened by 10 bases and J by 10 bases, with 22 bases between the two germline ends. CDR1 and CDR2 (germline): MNHEY, SVGAGI. The CDR3 is 14 residues long. The run of the v3.0 immunoSEQ assay was at survey level. Generated by immunoSEQ multiplex PCR, the TCRdb table keeps only in-frame clones and is missing some. The sample lists over 9,500 clones, 75% occurring once. This clone was detected only a few times. Its antigen is not known. Sequencing used unsorted PBMCs, obtained 1.8 years before starting antiretroviral therapy. V gene TRBV6-5 combines with J gene TRBJ2-2, with D possibly matching TRBD2 (5 bases). The receptor comes from a man in his forties with HIV. The CDR3 DNA reads as TGTGCCATCAGCCTGAGGGTCACCGGGTCGGAGCTGTTTTTT. Protein product: CAISLRVTGSELFF.